The source of this T cell receptor (beta chain) is a study of regulatory T cells in long-lasting Graves disease. Study information: Antithyroid drugs had been given to newly diagnosed Graves' patients for under 3 months.

This clonotype was detected a few times. One end of the junction is discordant with germline, which a read error may explain. Sample time point: newly diagnosed GD, antithyroid drugs for less than 3 months. Preparation of the TCR library used RNA extracted from PBMCs. Relying on iRepertoire HTBI primers and Arm-PCR of CDR3 regions, the team built TCR beta libraries. TCRdb fed the multiplex PCR reads into MiXCR, producing one record per CDR3 protein. This table holds almost 450,000 distinct CDR3 sequences, 15% to 20% found once. A further study also used this sample, focusing on T cells in Graves' hyperthyroidism and ophthalmopathy. From that study: Absence of ophthalmopathy progression within 18 months defined stable Graves' hyperthyroidism. The primer set for the first-round RT-PCR of the TCR CDR3 was HTBI.

The TCR originated in a woman aged 25 to 39 with Graves disease. Sequencing was performed on peripheral blood mononuclear cells (PBMCs), taken at new diagnosis, from a patient treated with antithyroid drugs.

CDR3 bases: TGCAGTGCTGACTGGGGACTAGCGGTGACAGGTACGCAGTATTTT. Amino acid sequence: CSADWGLAVTGTQYF. This chain joins TRBV20-1 and TRBJ2-3; 11 nucleotides match TRBD2. Germline CDR1 DFQATT, CDR2 SNEGSKA (reference sequence). CDR3 size: 15 residues.